This T cell receptor beta chain originates from a study of cytomegalovirus exposure and HLA in healthy donors. Overall study findings and caveats: On later analysis, the bulk of CMV-associated TCR beta chains appeared to be HLA-restricted. TCR beta V segments were, for the most part, productive about 90% or about 30% of the time in an earlier analysis. High sensitivity and specificity were reportedly achieved when the classifier diagnosed cytomegalovirus status.

Germline CDR1 reads MDHEN; CDR2 reads SYDVKM. V was pared by 3 bases and J by 13 bases, with 16 bases between. The CDR3 loop spans 12 amino acids. Primers: 60 Vbeta forward and 13 Jbeta reverse. The table came from immunoSEQ multiplex PCR; TCRdb's copy has only in-frame clones and leaves some out. The data contain about 200,000 clones, approximately 86% of them singletons. About this clone: Its antigen is as yet unknown.

The sequencing sample was made of PBMCs. This sequence was found in a woman aged 25 to 39 in good health and CMV-seronegative. This chain connects TRBV28 to TRBJ2-7; D is ambiguous. DNA for the CDR3: TGTGCCAGCAGTTTTTCTCACTCTTTCTCTTACTTC. As protein: CASSFSHSFSYF. Variable domain in full (rest from reference TRBV28 and TRBJ2-7): DVKVTQSSRYLVKRTGEKVFLECVQDMDHENMFWYRQDPGLGLRLIYFSYDVKMKEKGDIPEGYSVSREKKERFSLILESASTNQTSMYLCASSFSHSFSYFGPGTRLTVT.